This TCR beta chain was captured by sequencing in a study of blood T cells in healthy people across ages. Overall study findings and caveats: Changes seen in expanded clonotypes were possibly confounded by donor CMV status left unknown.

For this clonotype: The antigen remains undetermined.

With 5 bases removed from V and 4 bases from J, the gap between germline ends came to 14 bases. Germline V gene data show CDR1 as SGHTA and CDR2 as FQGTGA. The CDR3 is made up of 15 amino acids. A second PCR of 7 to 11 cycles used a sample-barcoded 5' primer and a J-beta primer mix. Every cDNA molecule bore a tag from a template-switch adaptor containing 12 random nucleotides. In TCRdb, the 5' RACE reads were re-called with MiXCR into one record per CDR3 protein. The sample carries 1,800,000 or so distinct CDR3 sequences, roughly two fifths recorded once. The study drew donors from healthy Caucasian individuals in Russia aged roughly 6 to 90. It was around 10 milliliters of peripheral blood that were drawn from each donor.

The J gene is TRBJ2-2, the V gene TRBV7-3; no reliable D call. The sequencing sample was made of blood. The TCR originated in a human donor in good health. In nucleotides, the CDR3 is TGTGCCAGCAGCCCTAGATCAGGACGCACCGGGGAGCTGTTTTTT. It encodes CASSPRSGRTGELFF.